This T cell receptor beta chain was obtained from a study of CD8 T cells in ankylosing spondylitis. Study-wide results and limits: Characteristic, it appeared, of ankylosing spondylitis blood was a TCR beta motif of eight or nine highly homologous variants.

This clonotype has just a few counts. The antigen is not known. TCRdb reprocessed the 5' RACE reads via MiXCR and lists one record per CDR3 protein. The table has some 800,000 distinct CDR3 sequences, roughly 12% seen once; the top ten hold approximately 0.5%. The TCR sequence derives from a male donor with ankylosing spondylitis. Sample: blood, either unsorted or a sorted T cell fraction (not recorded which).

The chain's CDR3 is CASSFNEQYF. DNA of the CDR3: TGTGCCAGCAGCTTTAACGAGCAGTACTTC. The chain joins TRBV11-2 to TRBJ2-7, with D unclear. The CDR3 extends over 10 amino acids. V was cut by 3 bases and J by 5 bases, with 2 bases left in between. The germline V gene has CDR1 SGHAT and CDR2 FQNNGV.